These T cell receptor beta chains were read from a single sample in a study of T cell changes during pregnancy in multiple sclerosis. The assay was immunoSEQ multiplex PCR, and TCRdb's table has in-frame clones only and misses some. The sample includes 45,000 or so clones, 91% of them seen just once. Material: CD8+ T cells from peripheral blood mononuclear cells, obtained after pregnancy. Source of these receptors: a female donor with multiple sclerosis, enrolled in a pregnancy study. Both conserved end residues are part of each CDR3. The order of the fields is clone size, J gene, D gene, V gene, CDR3 DNA, CDR3 protein. A D gene is named only where the DNA matches it firmly. Clone size, where shown, is once, few, many, or a class for clones that have expanded.

.,TRBJ1-3,TRBD1,TRBV5-6,TGTGCCAGCAGCTTGGGACAGGGGCGCGTTTTCTCTGGAAACACCATATATTTT,CASSLGQGRVFSGNTIYF
.,TRBJ1-5,.,TRBV27,TGTGCCAGCAGTTCAACAGGGCCCAATCAGCCCCAGCATTTT,CASSSTGPNQPQHF
.,TRBJ1-1,.,TRBV5-1,TGCGCCAGCAGCTTGGATGCGGTTACAAACACTGAAGCTTTCTTT,CASSLDAVTNTEAFF
.,TRBJ2-1,TRBD2,TRBV9,TGTGCCAGCAGCGCAAGCGGGGGGGCTCGCAATGAGCAGTTCTTC,CASSASGGARNEQFF
once,TRBJ1-5,.,TRBV19,TGTGCCAGTAGTATAGACAGGGATCCCTATAGCAATCAGCCCCAGCATTTT,CASSIDRDPYSNQPQHF
.,TRBJ2-1,TRBD1,TRBV7-2,TGTGCCAGCAGGTCCGGGACAGCCTATTACAATGAGCAGTTCTTC,CASRSGTAYYNEQFF
.,TRBJ2-1,TRBD2,TRBV2,TGTGCCAGCAGTCCTACGCGGACTAGCGGGGGGGCGGAGCAGTTCTTC,CASSPTRTSGGAEQFF
.,TRBJ2-3,.,TRBV7-9,TGTGCCAGCAGTCCCGGGGGAGATACGCAGTATTTT,CASSPGGDTQYF
.,TRBJ2-5,.,TRBV5-4,TGTGCCAGCAGCCCCCCGAACTGGCAAGAGACCCAGTACTTC,CASSPPNWQETQYF
.,TRBJ2-7,.,TRBV30,TGTGCCTGGAGTCCTTTAGGACTTACCTACGAGCAGTACTTC,CAWSPLGLTYEQYF
.,TRBJ2-5,TRBD2,TRBV11-2,TGTGCCAGCACTAGCGGGGCCCACCAAGAGACCCAGTACTTC,CASTSGAHQETQYF
.,TRBJ2-5,.,TRBV28,TGTGCCAGCAGTTTTATGGCGGGACGGGTTCAAAAGACCCAGTACTTC,CASSFMAGRVQKTQYF
.,TRBJ2-1,TRBD2,TRBV6-5,TGTGCCAGCAGTTACTCTACCGGGGGGGGATACAATGAGCAGTTCTTC,CASSYSTGGGYNEQFF
.,TRBJ1-1,TRBD1,TRBV11-1,TGTGCCAGCAGATACTCCGACAGGGGGTGGGGTGAAGCTTTCTTT,CASRYSDRGWGEAFF
.,TRBJ2-7,TRBD1,TRBV6-6,TGTGCCAGCAGTTTCGGACAGGGTCGGGGCGAGCAGTACTTC,CASSFGQGRGEQYF
few,TRBJ2-1,.,TRBV6-5,TGTGCCAGCAGTCGCGGGGAGCCTGATGGGCAGTTCTTC,CASSRGEPDGQFF
.,TRBJ2-1,TRBD2,TRBV25-1,TGTGCCAGCAGTGATTTTAGCGGGTTAAACCGAGACAATGAGCAGTTCTTC,CASSDFSGLNRDNEQFF
.,TRBJ2-3,TRBD1,TRBV27,TGTGCCAGCAGTTTATCGGGGACAGGCTACACAGATACGCAGTATTTT,CASSLSGTGYTDTQYF
.,TRBJ2-3,.,TRBV27,TGTGCCAGCAGTTTACTGGGCTCGAGCACAGATACGCAGTATTTT,CASSLLGSSTDTQYF
.,TRBJ2-2,.,TRBV9,TGTGCCAGCAGCGTAGTCTACACCGGGGAGCTGTTTTTT,CASSVVYTGELFF
.,TRBJ2-2,TRBD2,TRBV5-1,TGCGCCAGCAGCTTGGGACTAGCGGGAGCCCCTAGAAACACCGGGGAGCTGTTTTTT,CASSLGLAGAPRNTGELFF
.,TRBJ2-7,.,TRBV7-8,TGTGCCAGCAGCCTTTCTCCGGGGTGGGAGCAGTACTTC,CASSLSPGWEQYF
once,TRBJ1-2,.,TRBV21-1,TGTGCCAGCAGCAAAAGACAGGGGGAAAAAACTAACTATGGCTACACCTTC,CASSKRQGEKTNYGYTF
.,TRBJ2-7,TRBD2,TRBV14,TGTGCCAGCAGCCCCAGGACTAGCGGGAGTATCGAGCAGTACTTC,CASSPRTSGSIEQYF
.,TRBJ2-5,.,TRBV13,TGTGCCAGCAGCGGACAATCCGGAGTCCAAGAGACCCAGTACTTC,CASSGQSGVQETQYF
.,TRBJ2-1,.,TRBV11-3,TGTGCCAGCAGCTTAGGGAGTTACAATGAGCAGTTCTTC,CASSLGSYNEQFF
once,TRBJ1-5,.,TRBV6-6,TGTGCCAGCAGTTCCGCCTATGGGGGGTTCAATCAGCCCCAGCATTTT,CASSSAYGGFNQPQHF
.,TRBJ2-7,TRBD2,TRBV2,TGTGCCAGCAGTGACGGGCTAGCGGGGTACTACGAGCAGTACTTC,CASSDGLAGYYEQYF
.,TRBJ2-5,TRBD2,TRBV6-5,TGTGCCAGCAGTAACTCAGCGGGGGACCAAGAGACCCAGTACTTC,CASSNSAGDQETQYF
.,TRBJ2-1,.,TRBV19,TGTGCCAGTAGTATAGGGGGCGGAAGCTCCTACAATGAGCAGTTCTTC,CASSIGGGSSYNEQFF
.,TRBJ2-1,.,TRBV21-1,TGTGCCAGCAGCAAAGACGCGTTCGTCGGCAATGAGCAGTTCTTC,CASSKDAFVGNEQFF
.,TRBJ2-1,.,TRBV19,TGTGCCAGTAGTCCGGACAGTTCCCCCGTGAATGAGCAGTTCTTC,CASSPDSSPVNEQFF
.,TRBJ2-2,.,TRBV29-1,TGCAGCGTTGTACAGGTGCACACCGGGGAGCTGTTTTTT,CSVVQVHTGELFF
.,TRBJ1-5,.,TRBV27,TGTGCCAGCAGTTCCAGGGATTATCAGCCCCAGCATTTT,CASSSRDYQPQHF
.,TRBJ2-3,TRBD1,TRBV2,TGTGCCATCATGGGACAGGATTCCACAGATACGCAGTATTTT,CAIMGQDSTDTQYF
.,TRBJ1-4,.,TRBV4-1,TGCGCCAGCAGCCAAGAGGGGGGGTCCTTGGAGGAAAAACTGTTTTTT,CASSQEGGSLEEKLFF
once,TRBJ2-6,.,TRBV27,TGTGCCAGCAGCCCCACGAGCCTGTCTGGGGCCAACGTCCTGACTTTC,CASSPTSLSGANVLTF
.,TRBJ2-2,.,TRBV5-1,TGCGCCAGCAGAACAGAGACCGGGGAGCTGTTTTTT,CASRTETGELFF
.,TRBJ2-1,.,TRBV6-5,TGTGCCAGCGAGGAAGGCAATGAGCAGTTCTTC,CASEEGNEQFF
.,TRBJ2-7,.,TRBV7-7,TGTGCCAGCAGCTTAGCGCAGACAGGTATCTACGAGCAGTACTTC,CASSLAQTGIYEQYF
.,TRBJ2-7,.,TRBV5-1,TGCGCCAGCAGCTTGGGAGACGGAGTACTTAGCTCCTACGAGCAGTACTTC,CASSLGDGVLSSYEQYF
.,TRBJ1-4,.,TRBV27,TGTGCCAGCCGAAATCCCGGTAATGTTGGTGAAAAACTGTTTTTT,CASRNPGNVGEKLFF
.,TRBJ1-5,.,TRBV5-6,TGTGCCAGCAGCTTGGGACAACTTCGAACCCAGCATTTT,CASSLGQLRTQHF
.,TRBJ2-3,.,TRBV18,TGTGCCAGCTCACGACTGACAGCAGCCTACCTTAGTGCACGCACAGATACGCAGTATTTT,CASSRLTAAYLSARTDTQYF
.,TRBJ2-2,.,TRBV27,TGTGCCAGCAGTCTGCAGGGATCCGGGGAGCTGTTTTTT,CASSLQGSGELFF
.,TRBJ2-7,.,TRBV11-2,TGTGCCAGCAGCTTAGAAGTGGCATTACCCTACGAGCAGTACTTC,CASSLEVALPYEQYF
.,TRBJ2-1,.,TRBV27,TGTGCCAGCAGTTTCCGGGGAGTCCCTTCCTACAATGAGCAGTTCTTC,CASSFRGVPSYNEQFF